This paragraph reports one T cell receptor beta chain. This sample is drawn from a study of control samples from healthy donors and cancer patients. With V trimmed by 5 bases and J by 0 bases, 4 bases remained unmatched. This CDR3 contains 15 residues. The germline CDR1 and CDR2 sequences are LNHDA and SQIVND (reference sequence). TCRdb's table, derived via immunoSEQ multiplex PCR, lists solely in-frame clones and lacks some. The data show more than 95,000 clones, with over 85% seen just once and about 2.8% held by the top ten. The sample consisted of blood. The chain carries TRBV19 and TRBJ1-5, with 7 positions matching TRBD1. This TCR derives from a man in his thirties or forties in good health. CDR3 region: CASSPQGYSNQPQHF. CDR3 nucleotides: TGTGCCAGTAGTCCACAGGGGTATAGCAATCAGCCCCAGCATTTT.